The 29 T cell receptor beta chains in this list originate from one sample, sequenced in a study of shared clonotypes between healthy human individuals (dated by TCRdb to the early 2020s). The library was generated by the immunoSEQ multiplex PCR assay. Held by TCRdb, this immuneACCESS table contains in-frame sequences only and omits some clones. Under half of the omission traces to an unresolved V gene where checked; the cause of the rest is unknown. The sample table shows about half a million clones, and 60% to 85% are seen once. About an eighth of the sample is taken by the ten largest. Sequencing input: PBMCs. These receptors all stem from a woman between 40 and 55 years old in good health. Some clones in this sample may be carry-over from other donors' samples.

CDR3 sequence (DNA): TGTGCCATCAGTGAAACAGCCGGGGAGCTGTTTTTT. It is translated as CAISETAGELFF. The gene calls are TRBV10-3 and TRBJ2-2; no firm D call. Trimming removed 3 bases at V and 6 bases at J, with 5 bases between. Germline V gene sequence: CDR1 ENHRY, CDR2 SYGVKD. This CDR3 is built from 12 residues.

The CDR3 region is CASRTGVGETQYF. For the CDR3, the DNA is TGTGCCAGCAGGACGGGGGTTGGGGAGACCCAGTACTTC. The genes are TRBV28 and TRBJ2-5; D is possibly TRBD2 (6 bases). Germline CDR1 MDHEN, CDR2 SYDVKM. The CDR3 totals 13 residues. Trimming cost V 6 bases and J 5 bases, with 13 bases left between them.

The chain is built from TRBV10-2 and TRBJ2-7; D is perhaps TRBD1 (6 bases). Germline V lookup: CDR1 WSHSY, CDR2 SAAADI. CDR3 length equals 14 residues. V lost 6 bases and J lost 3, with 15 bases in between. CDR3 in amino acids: CASRPTGDGYEQYF. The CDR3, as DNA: TGCGCCAGCAGGCCGACAGGAGATGGCTACGAGCAGTACTTC.

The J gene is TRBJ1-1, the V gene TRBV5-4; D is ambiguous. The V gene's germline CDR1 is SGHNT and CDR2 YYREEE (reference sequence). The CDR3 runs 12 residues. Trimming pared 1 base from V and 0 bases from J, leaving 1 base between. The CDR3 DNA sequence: TGTGCCAGCAGCTTGCTGAACACTGAAGCTTTCTTT. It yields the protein CASSLLNTEAFF.

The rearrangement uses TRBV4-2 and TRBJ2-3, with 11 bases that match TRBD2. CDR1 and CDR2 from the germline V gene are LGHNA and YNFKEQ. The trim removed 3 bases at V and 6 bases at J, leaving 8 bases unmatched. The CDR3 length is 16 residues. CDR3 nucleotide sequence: TGTGCCAGCAGCCAGCCGTTAGCGGGAGGGGGTGATACGCAGTATTTT. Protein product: CASSQPLAGGGDTQYF.

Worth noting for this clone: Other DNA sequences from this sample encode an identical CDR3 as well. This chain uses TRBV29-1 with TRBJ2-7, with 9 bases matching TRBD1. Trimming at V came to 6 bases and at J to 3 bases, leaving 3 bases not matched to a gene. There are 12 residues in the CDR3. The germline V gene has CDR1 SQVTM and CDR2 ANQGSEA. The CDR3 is CSVGTGSYEQYF. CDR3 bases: TGCAGCGTCGGGACAGGGAGCTACGAGCAGTACTTC.

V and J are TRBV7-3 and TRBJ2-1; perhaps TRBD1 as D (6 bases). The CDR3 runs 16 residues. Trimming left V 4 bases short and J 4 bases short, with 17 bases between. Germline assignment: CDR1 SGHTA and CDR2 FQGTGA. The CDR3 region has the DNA TGTGCCAGCAGCTCTTCTGCAAGGACAGCATACAATGAGCAGTTCTTC. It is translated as CASSSSARTAYNEQFF.

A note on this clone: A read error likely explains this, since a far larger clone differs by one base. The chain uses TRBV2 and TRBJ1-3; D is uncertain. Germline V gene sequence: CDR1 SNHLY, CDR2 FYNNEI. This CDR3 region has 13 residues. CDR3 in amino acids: CATQARSGSTIYF. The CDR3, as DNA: TGTGCCACCCAGGCCCGCTCTGGAAGCACCATATATTTT.

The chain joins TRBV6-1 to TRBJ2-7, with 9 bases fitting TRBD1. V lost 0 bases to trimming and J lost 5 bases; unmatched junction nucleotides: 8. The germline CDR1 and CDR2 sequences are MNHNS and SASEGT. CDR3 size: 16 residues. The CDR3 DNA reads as TGTGCCAGCAGTGAAGCGCGAGTCGACAGGGGGGACGAGCAGTACTTC. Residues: CASSEARVDRGDEQYF.

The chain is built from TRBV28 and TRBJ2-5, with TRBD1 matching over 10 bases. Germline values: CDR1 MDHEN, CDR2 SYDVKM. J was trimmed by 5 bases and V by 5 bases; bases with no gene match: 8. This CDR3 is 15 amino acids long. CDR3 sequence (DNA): TGTGCCAGCAGTCCGGACAGGGGGGCGGGGGAGACCCAGTACTTC. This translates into CASSPDRGAGETQYF. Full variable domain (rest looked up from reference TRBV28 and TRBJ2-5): DVKVTQSSRYLVKRTGEKVFLECVQDMDHENMFWYRQDPGLGLRLIYFSYDVKMKEKGDIPEGYSVSREKKERFSLILESASTNQTSMYLCASSPDRGAGETQYFGPGTRLLVL.

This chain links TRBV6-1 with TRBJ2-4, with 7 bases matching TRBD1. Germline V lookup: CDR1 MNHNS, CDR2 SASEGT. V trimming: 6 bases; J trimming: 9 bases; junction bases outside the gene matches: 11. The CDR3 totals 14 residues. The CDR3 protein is CASSPQGFLGIQYF. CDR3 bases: TGTGCCAGCAGCCCACAGGGGTTTCTGGGCATTCAGTACTTC.

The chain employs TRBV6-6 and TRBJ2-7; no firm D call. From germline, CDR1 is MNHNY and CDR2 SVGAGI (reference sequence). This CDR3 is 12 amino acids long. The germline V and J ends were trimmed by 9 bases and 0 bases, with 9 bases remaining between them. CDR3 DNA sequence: TGTGCCAGTGCACAGAGCTCCTACGAGCAGTACTTC. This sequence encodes CASAQSSYEQYF.

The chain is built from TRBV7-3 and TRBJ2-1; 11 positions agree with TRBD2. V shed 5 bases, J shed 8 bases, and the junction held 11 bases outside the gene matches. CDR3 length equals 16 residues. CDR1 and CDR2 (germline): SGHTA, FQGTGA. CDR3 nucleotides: TGTGCCAGCAGCCCGCGGCCTAGCGGGAGGTCCGATGAGCAGTTCTTC. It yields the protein CASSPRPSGRSDEQFF.

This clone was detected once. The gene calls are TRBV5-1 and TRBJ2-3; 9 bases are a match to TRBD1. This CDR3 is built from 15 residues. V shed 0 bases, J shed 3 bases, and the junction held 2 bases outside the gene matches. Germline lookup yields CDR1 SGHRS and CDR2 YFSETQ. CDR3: CASSLGDRGTDTQYF. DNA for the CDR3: TGCGCCAGCAGCTTGGGTGACAGGGGGACAGATACGCAGTATTTT. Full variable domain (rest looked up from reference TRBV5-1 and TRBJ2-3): KAGVTQTPRYLIKTRGQQVTLSCSPISGHRSVSWYQQTPGQGLQFLFEYFSETQRNKGNFPGRFSGRQFSNSRSEMNVSTLELGDSALYLCASSLGDRGTDTQYFGPGTRLTVL.

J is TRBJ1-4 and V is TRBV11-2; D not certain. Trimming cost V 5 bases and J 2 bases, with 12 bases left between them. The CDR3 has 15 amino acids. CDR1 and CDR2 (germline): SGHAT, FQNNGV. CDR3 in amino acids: CASSQSAPTNEKLFF. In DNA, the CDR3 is TGTGCCAGCAGCCAGAGTGCTCCGACTAATGAAAAACTGTTTTTT.

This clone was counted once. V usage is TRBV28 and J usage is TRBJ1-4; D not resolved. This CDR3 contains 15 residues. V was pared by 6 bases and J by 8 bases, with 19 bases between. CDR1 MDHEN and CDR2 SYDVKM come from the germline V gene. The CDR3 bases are TGTGCCAGCAGCCCTCCGGGCCAGACGCGGGAAAAACTGTTTTTT. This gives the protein CASSPPGQTREKLFF.

The CDR3 coding sequence is TGTGCCAGCAGTTTCACCCTTTCGGGCTGGGACTATGGCTACACCTTC. This codes for CASSFTLSGWDYGYTF. The V and J genes are TRBV6-5 and TRBJ1-2, with no clear D. The CDR3 is 16 amino acids. V was cut by 4 bases and J by 3 bases, with 18 bases left in between. CDR1 and CDR2 (germline): MNHEY, SVGAGI.

The CDR3 here is CASSGTTGSNSPLHF. The CDR3 nucleotides are TGCGCCAGCAGCGGGACGACAGGATCCAATTCACCCCTCCACTTT. This sequence joins TRBV5-1 and TRBJ1-6; tentative D call: TRBD1 (6 bases). Between the trimmed V and J ends, which lost 4 bases and 7 bases, there was a span of 15 bases. This CDR3 has 15 residues. The germline gives CDR1 SGHRS, CDR2 YFSETQ.

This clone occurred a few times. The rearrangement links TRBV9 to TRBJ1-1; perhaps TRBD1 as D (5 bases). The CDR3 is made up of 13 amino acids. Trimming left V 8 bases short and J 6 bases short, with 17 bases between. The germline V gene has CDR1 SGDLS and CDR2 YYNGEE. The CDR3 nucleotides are TGTGCCAGAAGGGGCGAGCTCGAGCCTGAAGCTTTCTTT. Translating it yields CARRGELEPEAFF.

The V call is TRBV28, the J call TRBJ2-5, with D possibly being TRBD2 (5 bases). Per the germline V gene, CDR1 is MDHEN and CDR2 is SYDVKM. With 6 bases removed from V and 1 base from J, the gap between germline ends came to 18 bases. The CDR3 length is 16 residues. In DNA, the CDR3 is TGTGCCAGCAGGGCCCCGGACCGGCGGGTCCAAGAGACCCAGTACTTC. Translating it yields CASRAPDRRVQETQYF.

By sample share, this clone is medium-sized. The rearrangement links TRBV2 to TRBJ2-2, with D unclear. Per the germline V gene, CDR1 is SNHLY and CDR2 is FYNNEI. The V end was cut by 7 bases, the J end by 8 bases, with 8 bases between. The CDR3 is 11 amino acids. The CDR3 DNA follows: TGTGCCAGCACCCCTTGGGGGGAGCTGTTTTTT. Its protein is CASTPWGELFF.

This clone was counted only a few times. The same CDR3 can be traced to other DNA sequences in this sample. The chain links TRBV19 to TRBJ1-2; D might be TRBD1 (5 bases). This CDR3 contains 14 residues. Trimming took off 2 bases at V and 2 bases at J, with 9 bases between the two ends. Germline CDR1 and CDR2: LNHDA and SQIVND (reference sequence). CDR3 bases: TGTGCCAGTAGTATAAACGGGGACAACTATGGCTACACCTTC. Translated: CASSINGDNYGYTF.

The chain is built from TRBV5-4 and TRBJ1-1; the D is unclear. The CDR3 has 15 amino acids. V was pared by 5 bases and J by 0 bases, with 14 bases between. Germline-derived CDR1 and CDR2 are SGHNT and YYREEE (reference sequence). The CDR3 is CASSPSPRMNTEAFF. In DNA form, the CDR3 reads TGTGCCAGCAGTCCTTCCCCCAGGATGAACACTGAAGCTTTCTTT. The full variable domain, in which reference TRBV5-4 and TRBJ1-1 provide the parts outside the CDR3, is ETGVTQSPTHLIKTRGQQVTLRCSSQSGHNTVSWYQQALGQGPQFIFQYYREEENGRGNFPPRFSGLQFPNYSSELNVNALELDDSALYLCASSPSPRMNTEAFFGQGTRLTVV.

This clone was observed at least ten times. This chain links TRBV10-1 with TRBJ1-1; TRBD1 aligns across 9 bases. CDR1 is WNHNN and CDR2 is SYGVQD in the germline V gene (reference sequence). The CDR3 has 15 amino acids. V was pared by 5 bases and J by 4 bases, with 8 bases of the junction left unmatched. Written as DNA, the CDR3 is TGCGCCAGCAGTCTGAACAGGGGGCCTGTCACTGAAGCTTTCTTT. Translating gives CASSLNRGPVTEAFF.

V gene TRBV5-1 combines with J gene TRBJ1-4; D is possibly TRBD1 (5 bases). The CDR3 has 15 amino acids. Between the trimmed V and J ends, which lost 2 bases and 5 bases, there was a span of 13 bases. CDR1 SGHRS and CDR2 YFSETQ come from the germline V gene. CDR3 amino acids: CASSFTGGINEKLFF. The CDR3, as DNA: TGCGCCAGCAGCTTCACAGGAGGTATAAATGAAAAACTGTTTTTT.

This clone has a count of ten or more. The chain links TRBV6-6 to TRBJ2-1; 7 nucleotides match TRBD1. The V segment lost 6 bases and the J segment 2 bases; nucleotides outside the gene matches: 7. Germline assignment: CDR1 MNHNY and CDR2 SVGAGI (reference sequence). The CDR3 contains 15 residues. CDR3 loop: CASSPQGGPYNEQFF. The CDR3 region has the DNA TGTGCCAGCAGCCCTCAAGGGGGCCCCTACAATGAGCAGTTCTTC.

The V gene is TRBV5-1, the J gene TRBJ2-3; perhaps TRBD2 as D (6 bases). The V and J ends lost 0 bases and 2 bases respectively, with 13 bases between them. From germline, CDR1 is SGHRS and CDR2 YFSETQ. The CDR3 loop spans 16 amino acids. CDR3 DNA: TGCGCCAGCAGCTTGGTACAGGTAGCGGCCACAGATACGCAGTATTTT. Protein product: CASSLVQVAATDTQYF.

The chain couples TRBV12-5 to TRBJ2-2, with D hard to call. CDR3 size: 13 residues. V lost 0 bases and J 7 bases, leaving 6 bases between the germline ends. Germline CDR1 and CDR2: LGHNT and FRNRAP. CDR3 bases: TGTGCTAGTGGTTTGGTTGGCCACGGGGAGCTGTTTTTT. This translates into CASGLVGHGELFF.

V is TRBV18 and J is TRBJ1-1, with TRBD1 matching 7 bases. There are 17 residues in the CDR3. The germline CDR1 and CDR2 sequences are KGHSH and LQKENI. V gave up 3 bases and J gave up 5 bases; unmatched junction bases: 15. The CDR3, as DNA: TGTGCCAGCTCACCCACCCTCCTCGACAGGGAGGGGACTGAAGCTTTCTTT. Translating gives CASSPTLLDREGTEAFF.